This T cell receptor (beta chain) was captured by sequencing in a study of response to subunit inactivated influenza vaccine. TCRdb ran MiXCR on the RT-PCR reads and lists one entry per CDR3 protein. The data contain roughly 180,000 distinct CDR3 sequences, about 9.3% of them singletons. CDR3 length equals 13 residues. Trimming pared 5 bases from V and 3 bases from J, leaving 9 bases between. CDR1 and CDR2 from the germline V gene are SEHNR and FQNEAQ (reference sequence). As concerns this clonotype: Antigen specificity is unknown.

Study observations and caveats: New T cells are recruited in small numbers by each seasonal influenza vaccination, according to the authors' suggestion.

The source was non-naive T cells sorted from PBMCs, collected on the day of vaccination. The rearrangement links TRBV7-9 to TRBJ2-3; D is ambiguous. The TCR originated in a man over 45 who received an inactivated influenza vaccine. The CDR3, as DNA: TGTGCCAGCAGCCCATCTAGGACAGATACGCAGTATTTT. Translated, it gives CASSPSRTDTQYF.